The 20 T cell receptor beta chains reported below all come from one sample, sequenced in a study of T cell changes during pregnancy in multiple sclerosis (dated by TCRdb to between 2017 and 2020). The library was built by means of the immunoSEQ multiplex PCR assay. What TCRdb holds here is the immuneACCESS table cut down to in-frame rearrangements. Part of the clones is not present; checked against another copy, under half of the missing clones reflect an unresolved V gene, and the others are unexplained. This sample lists 84,000 or so clones; 94% were detected once. The ten largest make up over 2% of the sample. The source was peripheral blood, collected in the third trimester of pregnancy. All receptors come from a female donor with multiple sclerosis, enrolled in a pregnancy study.

Regarding this clone: Relative to the germline gene, one junction end is altered; a read error may explain this. The V and J genes are TRBV6-1 and TRBJ2-5; the match to TRBD2 covers 7 bases. The CDR3 totals 15 residues. In germline, CDR1 is MNHNS, CDR2 SASEGT. The CDR3 region is CASSEGSGVQEAQYF. As DNA, the CDR3 is TGTGCCAGCAGTGAAGGGAGCGGGGTCCAAGAGGCCCAGTACTTC.

This rearrangement joins TRBV9 to TRBJ1-3; TRBD1 might be the D (5 bases). This CDR3 is 17 amino acids long. CDR1 SGDLS and CDR2 YYNGEE come from the germline V gene. The V end lost 0 bases, the J end lost 0 bases, and 13 bases lay between the germline ends. For the CDR3, the DNA is TGTGCCAGCAGCGTAGGATTTGGGGACTACTCTGGAAACACCATATATTTT. Translating gives CASSVGFGDYSGNTIYF.

The chain couples TRBV5-1 to TRBJ1-6; D not resolved. V shed 0 bases and J shed 0 bases, with 10 bases lying between them. Germline-derived CDR1 and CDR2 are SGHRS and YFSETQ. The CDR3 loop spans 17 amino acids. CDR3 sequence: CASSLAGDLSYNSPLHF. The CDR3 nucleotides read TGCGCCAGCAGCTTGGCCGGAGACCTCTCCTATAATTCACCCCTCCACTTT.

The rearrangement joins TRBV6-5 to TRBJ2-7; 7 positions agree with TRBD1. With 6 bases clipped from V and 3 bases from J, the junction kept 5 bases outside the gene matches. The CDR3 runs 13 residues. In germline, CDR1 is MNHEY, CDR2 SVGAGI. The CDR3 DNA sequence: TGTGCCAGCAGCCCCGGGACAGACTACGAGCAGTACTTC. This translates into CASSPGTDYEQYF.

The chain carries TRBV30 and TRBJ1-3, with D unresolved. The ends were cut back, 1 base at V and 0 bases at J, with 13 bases in the middle. This CDR3 is 16 amino acids long. Germline CDR1 is GTSNPN and CDR2 is SVGIG (reference sequence). For the CDR3, the DNA is TGTGCCTGGAGTGGGAACAGCATCTTCTCTGGAAACACCATATATTTT. Amino acids: CAWSGNSIFSGNTIYF. The complete variable domain, with remaining parts taken from reference TRBV30 and TRBJ1-3, reads SQTIHQWPATLVQPVGSPLSLECTVEGTSNPNLYWYRQAAGRGLQLLFYSVGIGQISSEVPQNLSASRPQDRQFILSSKKLLLSDSGFYLCAWSGNSIFSGNTIYFGEGSWLTVV.

This chain uses TRBV2 with TRBJ1-2; D is unresolved. Germline values: CDR1 SNHLY, CDR2 FYNNEI. V was pared by 6 bases and J by 0 bases, with 11 bases between. The CDR3 has 14 residues. Here the CDR3 reads CASSNSNSNYGYTF. The CDR3 bases are TGTGCCAGCAGCAACTCTAATTCTAACTATGGCTACACCTTC.

This chain links TRBV7-9 with TRBJ1-1; possible D gene TRBD1, 6 bases. The V gene's germline CDR1 is SEHNR and CDR2 FQNEAQ (reference sequence). This CDR3 region has 12 residues. Trimming left V 11 bases short and J 1 base short, with 11 bases between. The CDR3 DNA is TGTGCCGAGGGGGGGAAGAACACTGAAGCTTTCTTT. Its protein is CAEGGKNTEAFF. Drawing the rest from reference TRBV7-9 and TRBJ1-1, the complete variable domain is DTGVSQNPRHKITKRGQNVTFRCDPISEHNRLYWYRQTLGQGPEFLTYFQNEAQLEKSRLLSDRFSAERPKGSFSTLEIQRTEQGDSAMYLCAEGGKNTEAFFGQGTRLTVV.

The chain couples TRBV6-6 to TRBJ1-2, with TRBD1 matching over 8 bases. The CDR3 runs to 14 residues. Losses at the gene ends were 5 bases for V and 4 bases for J; bases not matched to a gene: 6. From germline, CDR1 is MNHNY and CDR2 SVGAGI (reference sequence). The CDR3 DNA follows: TGTGCCAGCAGTCGACAGGGGCCCGTCTATGGCTACACCTTC. Its protein product is CASSRQGPVYGYTF.

The rearrangement uses TRBV5-1 and TRBJ2-5; 8 bases align to TRBD2. Trimming removed 4 bases from V and 5 bases from J; junction bases left unmatched: 4. CDR3 length: 13 amino acids. Per the germline V gene, CDR1 is SGHRS and CDR2 is YFSETQ. CDR3 DNA sequence: TGCGCCAGCAGCCCTCGGGGGGGCGAGACCCAGTACTTC. Translated, it gives CASSPRGGETQYF.

This chain joins TRBV19 and TRBJ1-2, with a weak D call TRBD1 (5 bases). Germline CDR1 is LNHDA and CDR2 is SQIVND (reference sequence). This CDR3 region has 15 residues. V gave up 7 bases and J gave up 1 base, with 16 bases separating them. Here the CDR3 DNA reads TGTGCCAGTAATACCTTTGGGGCAGGTAACTATGGCTACACCTTC. This gives the protein CASNTFGAGNYGYTF.

The rearrangement links TRBV11-2 to TRBJ1-1; D uncertain. The CDR3 has 14 amino acids. Germline V CDR1 and CDR2: SGHAT, FQNNGV. Trimming left V 3 bases short and J 3 bases short, with 11 bases between. CDR3 nucleotides: TGTGCCAGCAGCTTCGCCCTACCCTACACTGAAGCTTTCTTT. This gives the protein CASSFALPYTEAFF.

The genes are TRBV11-2 and TRBJ1-4; D gene unclear. The germline gives CDR1 SGHAT, CDR2 FQNNGV. V was shortened by 5 bases and J by 1 base, with 17 bases between the two germline ends. CDR3 length: 17 amino acids. Here the CDR3 reads CASSPTSMVRTNEKLFF. The CDR3 nucleotides are TGTGCCAGCAGCCCCACGTCCATGGTTAGAACTAATGAAAAACTGTTTTTT. The entire variable domain, with the rest obtained from reference TRBV11-2 and TRBJ1-4, is as follows: EAGVAQSPRYKIIEKRQSVAFWCNPISGHATLYWYQQILGQGPKLLIQFQNNGVVDDSQLPKDRFSAERLKGVDSTLKIQPAKLEDSAVYLCASSPTSMVRTNEKLFFGSGTQLSVL.

As regards this clone: A much larger clone differs from this one at a single base, so this may be a read error. The V and J genes are TRBV6-5 and TRBJ1-1; a weak D match, TRBD1 (5 bases). The germline CDR1 and CDR2 sequences are MNHEY and SVGAGI. The CDR3 covers 12 residues. Deletions cut 2 bases from V and 6 bases from J, with 7 bases between. CDR3 region: CASSYRGSEAFF. The CDR3 region has the DNA TGTGCCAGCAGTTACAGGGGCTCTGAAGCTTTCTTT.

The chain is built from TRBV6-1 and TRBJ2-3; the D gene is possibly TRBD1 (6 bases). Germline V gene lookup returns CDR1 MNHNS and CDR2 SASEGT. CDR3 size: 17 residues. The V end was cut by 4 bases, the J end by 1 base, with 18 bases between. As DNA, the CDR3 is TGTGCCAGCAGTGCCTTAAAACAGGGTCGTGGCACAGATACGCAGTATTTT. Protein product: CASSALKQGRGTDTQYF.

V and J are TRBV5-5 and TRBJ1-2; a weak D match, TRBD1 (6 bases). Germline lookup yields CDR1 SGHKS and CDR2 YYEKEE (reference sequence). The CDR3 runs 13 residues. Trimming pared 1 base from V and 4 bases from J, leaving 8 bases between. CDR3 nucleotide sequence: TGTGCCAGCAGCTTGACAGGGCCCTATGGCTACACCTTC. Encoded protein: CASSLTGPYGYTF.

This rearrangement joins TRBV5-6 to TRBJ1-1; D remains unclear. The CDR3 sequence is 15 residues long. Germline V gene lookup returns CDR1 SGHDT and CDR2 YYEEEE. Trimming stripped 2 bases from V and 1 base from J, with 12 bases between. The CDR3: CASSLGRGENTEAFF. DNA of the CDR3: TGTGCCAGCAGCTTAGGAAGAGGAGAGAACACTGAAGCTTTCTTT. Variable domain in full (rest from reference TRBV5-6 and TRBJ1-1): DAGVTQSPTHLIKTRGQQVTLRCSPKSGHDTVSWYQQALGQGPQFIFQYYEEEERQRGNFPDRFSGHQFPNYSSELNVNALLLGDSALYLCASSLGRGENTEAFFGQGTRLTVV.

The J gene is TRBJ1-4, the V gene TRBV11-2, with a weak D call TRBD1 (5 bases). V was shortened by 1 base and J by 10 bases, with 16 bases between the two germline ends. The germline CDR1 and CDR2 sequences are SGHAT and FQNNGV. The CDR3 runs 15 residues. For the CDR3, the DNA is TGTGCCAGCAGCTTAGGGAGGGACGAGCGAGGAAAACTGTTTTTT. Its translation is CASSLGRDERGKLFF. Using reference TRBV11-2 and TRBJ1-4 for the parts outside the CDR3, the full variable domain is EAGVAQSPRYKIIEKRQSVAFWCNPISGHATLYWYQQILGQGPKLLIQFQNNGVVDDSQLPKDRFSAERLKGVDSTLKIQPAKLEDSAVYLCASSLGRDERGKLFFGSGTQLSVL.

The chain has TRBV15 and TRBJ1-1; D is undetermined. The CDR3 spans 15 residues. Germline V gives CDR1 LNHNV, CDR2 YYDKDF (reference sequence). Deletions cut 5 bases from V and 5 bases from J, with 18 bases between. CDR3 bases: TGTGCCACCAGCTCCAGCCCCCCCACCGGGACTGAAGCTTTCTTT. Protein: CATSSSPPTGTEAFF.

CDR3: CATSREYAGLNYEQYF. Here the CDR3 DNA reads TGTGCCACCAGCAGGGAGTATGCGGGGTTGAACTACGAGCAGTACTTC. The chain combines TRBV15 with TRBJ2-7; a weak D match, TRBD2 (6 bases). The CDR3 sequence is 16 residues long. Germline CDR1 LNHNV, CDR2 YYDKDF (reference sequence). Trimming left V 3 bases short and J 3 bases short, with 18 bases between. Combining the CDR3 with reference TRBV15 and TRBJ2-7 gives the whole variable domain DAMVIQNPRYQVTQFGKPVTLSCSQTLNHNVMYWYQQKSSQAPKLLFHYYDKDFNNEADTPDNFQSRRPNTSFCFLDIRSPGLGDTAMYLCATSREYAGLNYEQYFGPGTRLTVT.

This chain uses TRBV18 with TRBJ2-2, with 10 bases fitting TRBD1. The CDR3 has 18 residues. V gave up 4 bases and J gave up 0 bases; unmatched junction bases: 8. Germline V gene sequence: CDR1 KGHSH, CDR2 LQKENI. The CDR3 reads CASSLRDRGPANTGELFF. The CDR3, as DNA: TGTGCCAGCTCACTCCGGGACAGGGGACCCGCGAACACCGGGGAGCTGTTTTTT.